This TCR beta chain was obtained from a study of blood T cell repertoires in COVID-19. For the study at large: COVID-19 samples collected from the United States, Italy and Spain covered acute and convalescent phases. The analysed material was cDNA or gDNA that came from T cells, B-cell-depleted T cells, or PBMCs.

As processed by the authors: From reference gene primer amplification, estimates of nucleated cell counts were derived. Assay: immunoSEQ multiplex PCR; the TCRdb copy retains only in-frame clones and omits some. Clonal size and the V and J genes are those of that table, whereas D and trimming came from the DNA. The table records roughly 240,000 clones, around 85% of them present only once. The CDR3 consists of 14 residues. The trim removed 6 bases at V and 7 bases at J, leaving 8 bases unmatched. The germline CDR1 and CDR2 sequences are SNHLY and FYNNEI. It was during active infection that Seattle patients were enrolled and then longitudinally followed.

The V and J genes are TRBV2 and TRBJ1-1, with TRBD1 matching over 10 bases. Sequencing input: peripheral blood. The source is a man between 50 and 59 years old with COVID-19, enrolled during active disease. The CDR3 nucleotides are TGTGCCAGCAGACCGGGACAGGGGATCCTTGAAGCTTTCTTT. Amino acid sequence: CASRPGQGILEAFF.